The clone carrying this T cell receptor (beta chain) was detected ten times or more. Its antigen is still unknown. From less than 13 ml of fresh peripheral blood, PBMCs were isolated. The data were taken from a study of T cells in Graves' hyperthyroidism and ophthalmopathy. Findings of the study overall: The model's output predicted ophthalmopathy at a median of 6.5 months prior to onset. Researchers report that a 13 V-J model separated ophthalmopathy from stable hyperthyroidism. Blood shared most expanded thyroid clonotypes above 0.001.

Per the germline V gene, CDR1 is MDHEN and CDR2 is SYDVKM. This CDR3 has 14 residues. V lost 5 bases and J 5 bases, leaving 16 bases between the germline ends. Amplification targeted TCR beta CDR3 regions from RNA transcripts. The HTBI primer set served for first-round RT-PCR of the TCR CDR3. TCRdb used MiXCR to reprocess the multiplex PCR reads, holding one entry per CDR3 protein. The profile shows a few hundred thousand distinct CDR3 sequences, 15% to 18% of them singletons. The chain uses TRBV28 and TRBJ2-7, with D possibly matching TRBD1 (5 bases). The sequence derives from a woman younger than 35 with Graves' hyperthyroidism. Sequencing input: blood. The CDR3 DNA reads as TGTGCCAGCAGTCAAGCAGGGCAGTTCGACGAGCAGTACTTC. Translation gives CASSQAGQFDEQYF.